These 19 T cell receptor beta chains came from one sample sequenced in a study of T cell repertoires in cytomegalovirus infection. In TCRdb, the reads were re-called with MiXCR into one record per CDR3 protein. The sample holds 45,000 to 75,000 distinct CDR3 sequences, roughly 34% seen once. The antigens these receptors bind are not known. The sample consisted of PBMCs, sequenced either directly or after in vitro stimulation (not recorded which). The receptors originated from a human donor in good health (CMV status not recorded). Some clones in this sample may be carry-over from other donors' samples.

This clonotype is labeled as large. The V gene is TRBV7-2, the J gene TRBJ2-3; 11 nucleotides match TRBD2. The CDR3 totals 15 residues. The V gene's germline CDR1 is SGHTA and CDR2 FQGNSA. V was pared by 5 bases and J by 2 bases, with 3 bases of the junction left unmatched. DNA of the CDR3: TGTGCCAGCAGCCCGACTAGCGGGGACACAGATACGCAGTATTTT. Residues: CASSPTSGDTDTQYF.

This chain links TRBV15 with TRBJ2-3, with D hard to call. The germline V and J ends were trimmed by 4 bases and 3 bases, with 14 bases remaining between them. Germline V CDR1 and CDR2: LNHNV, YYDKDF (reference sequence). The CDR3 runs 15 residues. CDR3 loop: CATSTLVPWTDTQYF. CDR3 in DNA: TGTGCCACCAGCACCTTGGTTCCGTGGACAGATACGCAGTATTTT.

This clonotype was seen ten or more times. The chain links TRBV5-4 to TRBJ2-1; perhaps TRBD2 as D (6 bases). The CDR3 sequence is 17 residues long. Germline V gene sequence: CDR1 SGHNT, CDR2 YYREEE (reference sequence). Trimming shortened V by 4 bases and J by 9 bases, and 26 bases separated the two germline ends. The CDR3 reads CASSLGTFASSQTEQFF. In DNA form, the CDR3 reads TGTGCCAGCAGCCTCGGGACTTTCGCATCTTCTCAAACTGAGCAGTTCTTC.

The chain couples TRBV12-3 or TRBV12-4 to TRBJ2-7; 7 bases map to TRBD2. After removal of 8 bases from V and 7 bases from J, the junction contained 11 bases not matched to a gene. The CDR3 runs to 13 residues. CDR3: CASGLAGQREQYF. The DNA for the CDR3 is TGTGCCAGCGGGTTAGCGGGTCAACGGGAGCAGTACTTC.

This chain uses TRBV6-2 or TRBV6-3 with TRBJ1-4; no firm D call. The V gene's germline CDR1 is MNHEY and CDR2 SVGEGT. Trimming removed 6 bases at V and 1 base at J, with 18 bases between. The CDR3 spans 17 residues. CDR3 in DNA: TGTGCCAGCAGCCCCGGACGGGGAAGAGGAACTAATGAAAAACTGTTTTTT. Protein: CASSPGRGRGTNEKLFF.

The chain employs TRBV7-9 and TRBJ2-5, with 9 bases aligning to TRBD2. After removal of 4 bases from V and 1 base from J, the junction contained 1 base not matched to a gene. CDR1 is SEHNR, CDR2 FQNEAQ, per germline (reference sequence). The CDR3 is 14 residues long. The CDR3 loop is CASSSSGIQETQYF. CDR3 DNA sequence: TGTGCCAGCAGCTCTAGCGGGATCCAAGAGACCCAGTACTTC. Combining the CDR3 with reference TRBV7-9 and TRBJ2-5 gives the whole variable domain DTGVSQNPRHKITKRGQNVTFRCDPISEHNRLYWYRQTLGQGPEFLTYFQNEAQLEKSRLLSDRFSAERPKGSFSTLEIQRTEQGDSAMYLCASSSSGIQETQYFGPGTRLLVL.

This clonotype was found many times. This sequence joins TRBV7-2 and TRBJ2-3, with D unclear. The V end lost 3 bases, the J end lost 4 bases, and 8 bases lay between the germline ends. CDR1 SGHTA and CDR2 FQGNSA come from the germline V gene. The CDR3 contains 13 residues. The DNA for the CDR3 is TGTGCCAGCAGCTTCGGTACCTCAGATACGCAGTATTTT. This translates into CASSFGTSDTQYF. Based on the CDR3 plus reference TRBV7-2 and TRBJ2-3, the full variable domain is GAGVSQSPSNKVTEKGKDVELRCDPISGHTALYWYRQSLGQGLEFLIYFQGNSAPDKSGLPSDRFSAERTGGSVSTLTIQRTQQEDSAVYLCASSFGTSDTQYFGPGTRLTVL.

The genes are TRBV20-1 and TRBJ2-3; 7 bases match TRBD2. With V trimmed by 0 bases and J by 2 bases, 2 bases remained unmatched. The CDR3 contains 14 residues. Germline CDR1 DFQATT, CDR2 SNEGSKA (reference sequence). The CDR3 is CSARDGTNTDTQYF. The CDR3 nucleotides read TGCAGTGCTAGAGACGGGACTAACACAGATACGCAGTATTTT.

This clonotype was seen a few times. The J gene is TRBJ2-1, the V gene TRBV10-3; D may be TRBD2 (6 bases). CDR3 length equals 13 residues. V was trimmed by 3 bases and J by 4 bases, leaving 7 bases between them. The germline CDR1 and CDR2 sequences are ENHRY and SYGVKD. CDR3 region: CAISEGGYNEQFF. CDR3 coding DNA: TGTGCCATCAGTGAAGGAGGGTACAATGAGCAGTTCTTC.

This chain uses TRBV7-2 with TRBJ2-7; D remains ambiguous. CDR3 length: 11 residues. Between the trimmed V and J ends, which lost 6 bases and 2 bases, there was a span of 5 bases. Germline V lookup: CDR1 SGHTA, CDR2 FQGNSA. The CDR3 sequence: CASSYAYEQYF. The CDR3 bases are TGTGCCAGCAGTTATGCCTACGAGCAGTACTTC.

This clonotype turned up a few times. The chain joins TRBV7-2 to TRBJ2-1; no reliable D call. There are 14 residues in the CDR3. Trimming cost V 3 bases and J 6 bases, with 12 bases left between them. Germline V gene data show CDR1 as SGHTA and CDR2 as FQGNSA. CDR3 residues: CASSLVIGVNEQFF. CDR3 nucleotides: TGTGCCAGCAGCTTGGTAATCGGAGTCAATGAGCAGTTCTTC.

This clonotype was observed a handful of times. CDR3 amino acids: CASSQNSGQHTIYF. The CDR3 nucleotides are TGTGCCAGCAGCCAAAATTCAGGGCAACACACCATATATTTT. The chain joins TRBV4-2 to TRBJ1-3, with D perhaps TRBD1 (5 bases). Trimming left V 2 bases short and J 8 bases short, with 13 bases between. CDR3 length: 14 amino acids. Per germline, CDR1 LGHNA and CDR2 YNFKEQ.

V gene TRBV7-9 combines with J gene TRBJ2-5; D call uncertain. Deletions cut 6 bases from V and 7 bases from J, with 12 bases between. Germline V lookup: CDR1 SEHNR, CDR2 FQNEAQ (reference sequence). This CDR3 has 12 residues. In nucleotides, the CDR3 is TGTGCCAGCAGACCCCCAGGCGGGACCCAGTACTTC. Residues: CASRPPGGTQYF. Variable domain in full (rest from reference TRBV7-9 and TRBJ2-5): DTGVSQNPRHKITKRGQNVTFRCDPISEHNRLYWYRQTLGQGPEFLTYFQNEAQLEKSRLLSDRFSAERPKGSFSTLEIQRTEQGDSAMYLCASRPPGGTQYFGPGTRLLVL.

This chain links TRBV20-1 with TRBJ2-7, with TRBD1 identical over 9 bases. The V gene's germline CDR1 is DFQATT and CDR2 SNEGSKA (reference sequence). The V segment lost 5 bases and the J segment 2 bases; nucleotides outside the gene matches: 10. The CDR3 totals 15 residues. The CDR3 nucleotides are TGCAGTGCTGGCAGGACGGGACAGGGCGCCTACGAGCAGTACTTC. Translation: CSAGRTGQGAYEQYF.

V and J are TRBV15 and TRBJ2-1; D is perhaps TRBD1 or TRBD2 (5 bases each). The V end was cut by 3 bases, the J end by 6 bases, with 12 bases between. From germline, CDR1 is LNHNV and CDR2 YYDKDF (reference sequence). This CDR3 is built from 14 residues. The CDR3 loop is CATSSVRGPNEQFF. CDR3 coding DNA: TGTGCCACCAGCAGCGTACGGGGCCCCAATGAGCAGTTCTTC.

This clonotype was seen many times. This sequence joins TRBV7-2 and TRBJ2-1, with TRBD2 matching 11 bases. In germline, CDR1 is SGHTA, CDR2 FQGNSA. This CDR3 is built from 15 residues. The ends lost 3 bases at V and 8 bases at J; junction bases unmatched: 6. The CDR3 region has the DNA TGTGCCAGCAGCTTTAGCGGGGGGGGTAGGTATGAGCAGTTCTTC. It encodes CASSFSGGGRYEQFF. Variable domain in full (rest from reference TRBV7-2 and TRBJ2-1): GAGVSQSPSNKVTEKGKDVELRCDPISGHTALYWYRQSLGQGLEFLIYFQGNSAPDKSGLPSDRFSAERTGGSVSTLTIQRTQQEDSAVYLCASSFSGGGRYEQFFGPGTRLTVL.

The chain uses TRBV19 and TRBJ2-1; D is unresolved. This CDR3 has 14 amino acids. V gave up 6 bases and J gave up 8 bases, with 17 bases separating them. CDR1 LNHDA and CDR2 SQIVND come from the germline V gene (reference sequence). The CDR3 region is CASRVRLGSDEQFF. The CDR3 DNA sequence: TGTGCCAGTAGGGTCCGGCTAGGTTCGGATGAGCAGTTCTTC. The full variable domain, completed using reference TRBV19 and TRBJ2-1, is DGGITQSPKYLFRKEGQNVTLSCEQNLNHDAMYWYRQDPGQGLRLIYYSQIVNDFQKGDIAEGYSVSREKKESFPLTVTSAQKNPTAFYLCASRVRLGSDEQFFGPGTRLTVL.

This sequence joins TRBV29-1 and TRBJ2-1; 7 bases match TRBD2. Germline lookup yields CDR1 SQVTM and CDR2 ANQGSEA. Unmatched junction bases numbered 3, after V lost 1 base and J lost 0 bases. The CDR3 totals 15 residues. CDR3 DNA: TGCAGCGTTGAAGGGGCTAGCGGCTCCTACAATGAGCAGTTCTTC. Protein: CSVEGASGSYNEQFF.

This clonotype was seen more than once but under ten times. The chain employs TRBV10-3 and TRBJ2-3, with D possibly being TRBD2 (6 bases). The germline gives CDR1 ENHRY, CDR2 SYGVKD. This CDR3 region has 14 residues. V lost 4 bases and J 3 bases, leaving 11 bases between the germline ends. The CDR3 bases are TGTGCCATCAGTGCCCCGGGGGAAACAGATACGCAGTATTTT. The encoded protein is CAISAPGETDTQYF.